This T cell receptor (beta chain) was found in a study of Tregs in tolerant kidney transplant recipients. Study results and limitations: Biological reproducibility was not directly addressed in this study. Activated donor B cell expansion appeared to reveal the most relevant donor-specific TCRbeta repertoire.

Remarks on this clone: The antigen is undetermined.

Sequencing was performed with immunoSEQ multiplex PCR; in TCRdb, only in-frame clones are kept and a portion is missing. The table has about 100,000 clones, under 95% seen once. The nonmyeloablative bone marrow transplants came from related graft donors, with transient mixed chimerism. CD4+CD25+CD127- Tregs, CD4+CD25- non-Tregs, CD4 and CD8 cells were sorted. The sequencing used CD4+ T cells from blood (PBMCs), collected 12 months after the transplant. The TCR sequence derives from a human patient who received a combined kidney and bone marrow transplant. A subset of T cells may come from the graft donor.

The CDR3 loop reads CSVGVTNEKLFF. CDR3 in DNA: TGCAGCGTGGGCGTAACTAATGAAAAACTGTTTTTT. This chain joins TRBV29-1 and TRBJ1-4; D not certain. The CDR3 has 12 residues. The germline V and J ends were trimmed by 6 bases and 1 base, with 6 bases remaining between them. Germline assignment: CDR1 SQVTM and CDR2 ANQGSEA.